What follows is one T cell receptor beta chain and its context. Its specificity is not known. The data are from a study of vaccination effects on CD4 cells after COVID-19. The assay was immunoSEQ multiplex PCR, and TCRdb's table has in-frame clones only and misses some. The table has about 28,000 clones, over 70% seen once. Study-level points and caveats: Cross-reactivity with common cold coronaviruses was shown by only 1 of 255 vaccine-induced clones in healthy vaccinees. Late post-vaccination samples showed marked contraction of infection- and vaccine-induced clones.

Antigen-specific CD4+ T cell clonotypes were called by their expansion after viral peptide-pool culture in ViraFEST. Subsequent to 10 days of culture, CD4+ T cells were isolated. Subjects were given two BNT162b2 or mRNA-1273 vaccine doses. Having tested negative for nucleocapsid antibodies, the vaccine recipients showed no prior SARS-CoV-2 infection. Half-medium changes using IL-2 medium occurred on days 3 and 7. This CDR3 comprises 15 residues. The V gene's germline CDR1 is MRHNA and CDR2 SNTAGT. Unmatched junction bases numbered 1, after V lost 4 bases and J lost 5 bases. Sequencing was performed on CD4+ T cells from PBMCs cultured with HCoV-NL63 spike peptides, taken after COVID-19 vaccination. The clonotype was recovered from a human donor who received a COVID-19 vaccine. The rearrangement joins TRBV6-4 to TRBJ2-1; 14 bases are a match to TRBD2. The DNA of the CDR3 is TGTGCCAGCAGTGCGGGACTAGCGGGAGACAATGAGCAGTTCTTC. Translation gives CASSAGLAGDNEQFF.